Below, one T cell receptor (beta chain) is given with its context. In the original processing: For nucleated cells, counts were estimated from reference gene primer amplification. Method: immunoSEQ multiplex PCR; TCRdb's copy keeps in-frame clones and lacks some. V and J calls and clone size are as listed in that table; D and trimming were resolved from the DNA. Seen here are around 200,000 clones, approximately 80% observed once, and the top ten hold roughly 8.7%. The sample belongs to a study of blood T cell repertoires in COVID-19. The CDR3 spans 17 residues. Trimming shortened V by 0 bases and J by 0 bases, and 16 bases separated the two germline ends. The germline gives CDR1 SGHTS, CDR2 YDEGEE. Individuals aged roughly 18 to 90 years were recruited from fewer than 30 US areas. Allocation to cohorts depended on clinical history reported by the participants. Donors in Cohort 3 who had recovered were those with two negative PCRs, healthcare professional clearance, or resolution of their symptoms.

The sequence came from a man between 35 and 55 years old who had recovered from COVID-19. The sequencing sample was made of PBMCs or T cells enriched from blood (not recorded which). The genes are TRBV5-8 and TRBJ2-7; possible D gene TRBD2, 5 bases. CDR3 DNA sequence: TGTGCCAGCAGCTTGGCCGGTGGTAGCGACTACTCCTACGAGCAGTACTTC. Translating it yields CASSLAGGSDYSYEQYF. Looking up the rest from reference TRBV5-8 and TRBJ2-7 gives the full variable domain: EAGVTQSPTHLIKTRGQQATLRCSPISGHTSVYWYQQALGLGLQFLLWYDEGEERNRGNFPPRFSGRQFPNYSSELNVNALELEDSALYLCASSLAGGSDYSYEQYFGPGTRLTVT.